Below are 21 T cell receptor beta chains sequenced from a single sample in a study of blood T cell repertoires in COVID-19. Sequencing used immunoSEQ multiplex PCR; TCRdb keeps in-frame clones, though not all of them. The sample yields about 98,000 clones, about 85% seen once. Sequenced input: peripheral blood. The receptors stem from a man between 50 and 59 years old with active COVID-19.

This chain uses TRBV6-1 with TRBJ2-7; no definite D call. Germline V gene data show CDR1 as MNHNS and CDR2 as SASEGT. V was trimmed by 2 bases and J by 4 bases, leaving 6 bases between them. The CDR3 covers 12 residues. CDR3 residues: CASSEKRYEQYF. The DNA for the CDR3 is TGTGCCAGCAGTGAAAAGAGGTACGAGCAGTACTTC.

This chain connects TRBV6-5 to TRBJ2-4, with D perhaps TRBD1 (5 bases). Germline V gene lookup returns CDR1 MNHEY and CDR2 SVGAGI. Trimming removed 4 bases at V and 6 bases at J, with 16 bases between. The CDR3 contains 15 residues. CDR3 bases: TGTGCCAGCAGTTCAACGCCCGCCCAGGGAAACATTCAGTACTTC. Translated: CASSSTPAQGNIQYF.

The rearrangement joins TRBV7-9 to TRBJ2-1; D may be TRBD2 (5 bases). The CDR3 has 15 amino acids. The V end was cut by 2 bases, the J end by 5 bases, with 13 bases between. Germline V gene sequence: CDR1 SEHNR, CDR2 FQNEAQ (reference sequence). The CDR3 region is CASSLRTSGNNEQFF. The CDR3 nucleotides read TGTGCCAGCAGCTTACGGACTTCTGGCAACAATGAGCAGTTCTTC.

This rearrangement joins TRBV24-1 to TRBJ2-2, with TRBD1 matching over 7 bases. The CDR3 extends over 16 amino acids. Trimming cost V 2 bases and J 1 base; bases outside gene matches: 3. Germline V CDR1 and CDR2: KGHDR, SFDVKD. This chain's CDR3 is CATSDSGTENTGELFF. CDR3 nucleotide sequence: TGTGCCACCAGTGATTCCGGGACAGAGAACACCGGGGAGCTGTTTTTT.

The chain has TRBV4-2 and TRBJ2-5; TRBD2 aligns across 13 bases. The CDR3 sequence is 15 residues long. The ends lost 4 bases at V and 3 bases at J; junction bases unmatched: 2. Germline V gene data show CDR1 as LGHNA and CDR2 as YNFKEQ. CDR3 sequence reads: CASSRGLAGEETQYF. CDR3 DNA sequence: TGTGCCAGCAGCCGAGGACTAGCGGGGGAAGAGACCCAGTACTTC.

The chain couples TRBV7-2 to TRBJ1-3; 8 bases fit TRBD1. After removal of 5 bases from V and 2 bases from J, the junction contained 8 bases not matched to a gene. CDR1 is SGHTA, CDR2 FQGNSA, per germline. The CDR3 is made up of 16 amino acids. Here the CDR3 DNA reads TGTGCCAGCAGCGCGGGTGGACAGGGTACTGGAAACACCATATATTTT. Its translation: CASSAGGQGTGNTIYF.

This clone was recorded once. The chain is built from TRBV11-2 and TRBJ1-2; the D gene is possibly TRBD1 (5 bases). V lost 1 base, J lost 6 bases, and 6 bases lay in between. The CDR3 is 12 residues long. Germline CDR1 reads SGHAT; CDR2 reads FQNNGV. CDR3 protein: CASSLGRDGYTF. The DNA of the CDR3 is TGTGCCAGCAGCTTAGGCAGGGATGGCTACACCTTC. The variable domain in full, completed from reference TRBV11-2 and TRBJ1-2, reads EAGVAQSPRYKIIEKRQSVAFWCNPISGHATLYWYQQILGQGPKLLIQFQNNGVVDDSQLPKDRFSAERLKGVDSTLKIQPAKLEDSAVYLCASSLGRDGYTFGSGTRLTVV.

The chain carries TRBV5-3 and TRBJ2-2, with D unclear. TRBV5-3 has ORF status, its function being uncertain. This CDR3 is built from 12 residues. The V end lost 1 base, the J end lost 4 bases, and 2 bases lay between the germline ends. This chain's CDR3 is CARSLLTGELFF. The CDR3 nucleotides are TGTGCCAGAAGCTTGCTCACCGGGGAGCTGTTTTTT.

The rearrangement joins TRBV7-9 to TRBJ2-3; no clear D. V shed 5 bases and J shed 0 bases, with 9 bases lying between them. The germline gives CDR1 SEHNR, CDR2 FQNEAQ (reference sequence). The CDR3 loop spans 14 amino acids. The CDR3 sequence: CASSPSLSTDTQYF. The CDR3 DNA sequence: TGTGCCAGCAGCCCAAGTCTAAGCACAGATACGCAGTATTTT.

This chain joins TRBV6-1 and TRBJ2-7; no clear D gene. Germline CDR1 and CDR2: MNHNS and SASEGT. Trimming took off 2 bases at V and 8 bases at J, with 10 bases between the two ends. This CDR3 contains 12 residues. In nucleotides, the CDR3 is TGTGCCAGCAGTGAATGGGCATCCCAGCAGTACTTC. Translation: CASSEWASQQYF.

This chain connects TRBV5-1 to TRBJ1-3, with D hard to call. Germline lookup yields CDR1 SGHRS and CDR2 YFSETQ. The CDR3 is made up of 13 amino acids. V was clipped by 4 bases and J by 1 base, with 6 bases between them. The DNA for the CDR3 is TGCGCCAGCAGCCGGGGTTCTGGAAACACCATATATTTT. This sequence encodes CASSRGSGNTIYF.

The J gene is TRBJ1-1, the V gene TRBV7-2, with D maybe TRBD1 (6 bases). The V gene lost 2 bases and the J gene lost 3 bases, with 10 bases spanning the gap. The CDR3 contains 14 residues. From germline, CDR1 is SGHTA and CDR2 FQGNSA. The CDR3 loop is CASSLQGTYTEAFF. For the CDR3, the DNA is TGTGCCAGCAGCTTACAGGGGACCTACACTGAAGCTTTCTTT.

V and J are TRBV15 and TRBJ2-6, with D unresolved. The CDR3 has 16 residues. V gave up 0 bases and J gave up 0 bases, with 6 bases separating them. Germline V gives CDR1 LNHNV, CDR2 YYDKDF (reference sequence). The chain's CDR3 is CATSRDGPSGANVLTF. The CDR3 region has the DNA TGTGCCACCAGCAGAGATGGGCCCTCTGGGGCCAACGTCCTGACTTTC.

V usage is TRBV6-5 and J usage is TRBJ2-1; D is uncertain. Trimming took off 10 bases at V and 9 bases at J, with 16 bases between the two ends. The germline CDR1 and CDR2 sequences are MNHEY and SVGAGI. The CDR3 consists of 12 residues. This CDR3 reads CATSPEVGEQFF. CDR3 in DNA: TGTGCCACCTCACCCGAGGTTGGTGAGCAGTTCTTC.

V and J are TRBV9 and TRBJ1-5, with unresolved D. V was cut by 0 bases and J by 6 bases, with 7 bases left in between. This CDR3 comprises 13 residues. Per germline, CDR1 SGDLS and CDR2 YYNGEE. CDR3 nucleotide sequence: TGTGCCAGCAGCGTAGGCGATGGTCAGCCCCAGCATTTT. Its translation is CASSVGDGQPQHF.

The chain couples TRBV7-8 to TRBJ2-3, with D hard to call. V lost 5 bases to trimming and J lost 5 bases, with 8 bases between them. Per germline, CDR1 SGHVS and CDR2 FQNEAQ. This CDR3 has 12 residues. CDR3 in amino acids: CASSLSLDTQYF. The DNA of the CDR3 is TGTGCCAGCAGCCTGTCTTTAGATACGCAGTATTTT.

V is TRBV9 and J is TRBJ1-2, with no clear D. Germline assignment: CDR1 SGDLS and CDR2 YYNGEE. Trimming removed 2 bases at V and 8 bases at J, with 13 bases between. This CDR3 comprises 13 residues. The CDR3 DNA is TGTGCCAGCAGCGTGGCAGGCAAGCGGGGCTACACCTTC. This encodes CASSVAGKRGYTF.

The chain combines TRBV6-1 with TRBJ1-3; D may be TRBD1 (6 bases). The ends were cut back, 1 base at V and 9 bases at J, with 16 bases in the middle. The germline V gene has CDR1 MNHNS and CDR2 SASEGT. CDR3 size: 15 residues. The CDR3 nucleotides are TGTGCCAGCAGTGAAGTAGGGACAAGGGGCACCACCATATATTTT. It yields the protein CASSEVGTRGTTIYF.

This sequence joins TRBV29-1 and TRBJ1-2; 7 nucleotides match TRBD1. The CDR3 runs 13 residues. Germline V gives CDR1 SQVTM, CDR2 ANQGSEA. V was clipped by 4 bases and J by 7 bases; unmatched bases: 9. The CDR3, as DNA: TGCAGCGTTGTTCTAACAGGGGTCGGTGGCTACACCTTC. As protein: CSVVLTGVGGYTF.

This chain connects TRBV6-6 to TRBJ2-2; TRBD1 matches 9 bases. Germline V gives CDR1 MNHNY, CDR2 SVGAGI (reference sequence). The junction had 11 bases not matched to a gene; V was cut back by 5 bases and J by 4 bases. The CDR3 totals 17 residues. The CDR3 region is CASSPDTGGASTGELFF. The DNA of the CDR3 is TGTGCCAGCAGTCCCGATACAGGGGGCGCATCCACCGGGGAGCTGTTTTTT.

The table lists this clone with a count of one. The chain has TRBV9 and TRBJ2-1; D remains ambiguous. Germline assignment: CDR1 SGDLS and CDR2 YYNGEE. The CDR3 contains 15 residues. V lost 5 bases to trimming and J lost 2 bases, with 14 bases between them. CDR3 amino acids: CASSIEAATYNEQFF. CDR3 bases: TGTGCCAGCAGTATAGAGGCGGCTACCTACAATGAGCAGTTCTTC.